A selection of T cell receptor beta chains follows, all from one sample in a study of CD8 T cells in ankylosing spondylitis. TCRdb fed the 5' RACE reads into MiXCR, producing one record per CDR3 protein. The sample lists some 340,000 distinct CDR3 sequences, under 15% occurring once. The sequenced sample was blood, either unsorted or a sorted T cell fraction (not recorded which). All receptors derive from a male donor with ankylosing spondylitis or in good health (not recorded which). CDR3s include the opening cysteine and the closing phenylalanine or tryptophan. The order of the fields is D gene, clone size, J gene, V gene, CDR3 protein, CDR3 DNA. D genes are given only for firm matches. For some rows the clone size is stated as once, few or many, or as a class when expanded; others skip it.

d_call: TRBD1; clone_size: -; j_call: TRBJ2-7; v_call: TRBV29-1; cdr3_aa: CSVDGTGGTYEQYF; cdr3_nt: TGCAGCGTTGATGGGACAGGGGGCACCTACGAGCAGTACTTC
d_call: TRBD1; clone_size: few; j_call: TRBJ2-3; v_call: TRBV20-1; cdr3_aa: CSAPLTGGDTDTQYF; cdr3_nt: TGCAGTGCTCCCCTCACAGGGGGAGACACAGATACGCAGTATTTT
d_call: -; clone_size: -; j_call: TRBJ2-1; v_call: TRBV29-1; cdr3_aa: CSVGGLWGEQFF; cdr3_nt: TGCAGCGTGGGCGGTTTGTGGGGTGAGCAGTTCTTC
d_call: -; clone_size: once; j_call: TRBJ1-1; v_call: TRBV6-1; cdr3_aa: CASRQEDLMNTEAFF; cdr3_nt: TGTGCCAGCCGTCAGGAGGACCTGATGAACACTGAAGCTTTCTTT
d_call: -; clone_size: few; j_call: TRBJ1-2; v_call: TRBV7-9; cdr3_aa: CASSLVTGQGYTF; cdr3_nt: TGTGCCAGCAGCTTAGTCACAGGGCAAGGCTACACCTTC
d_call: TRBD2; clone_size: few; j_call: TRBJ2-1; v_call: TRBV29-1; cdr3_aa: CSVDSLAGHEQFF; cdr3_nt: TGCAGCGTTGATTCGCTAGCGGGACATGAGCAGTTCTTC
d_call: TRBD1; clone_size: -; j_call: TRBJ1-2; v_call: TRBV2; cdr3_aa: CASSEGQGVGGYTF; cdr3_nt: TGTGCCAGCAGTGAGGGACAGGGAGTAGGTGGCTACACCTTC
d_call: TRBD1; clone_size: -; j_call: TRBJ2-7; v_call: TRBV5-1; cdr3_aa: CASSLGVQGATRFEQYF; cdr3_nt: TGCGCCAGCAGCTTGGGCGTCCAGGGGGCTACTCGATTCGAGCAGTACTTC
d_call: -; clone_size: -; j_call: TRBJ2-3; v_call: TRBV6-1; cdr3_aa: CASRNGVTDTQYF; cdr3_nt: TGTGCCAGCAGAAACGGGGTCACAGATACGCAGTATTTT
d_call: -; clone_size: few; j_call: TRBJ2-6; v_call: TRBV5-1; cdr3_aa: CASSVSGPGANVLTF; cdr3_nt: TGCGCCAGCAGCGTCTCGGGCCCTGGGGCCAACGTCCTGACTTTC
d_call: -; clone_size: -; j_call: TRBJ2-3; v_call: TRBV5-1; cdr3_aa: CASSADYHTQYF; cdr3_nt: TGCGCCAGCAGCGCGGACTATCATACGCAGTATTTT
d_call: -; clone_size: -; j_call: TRBJ2-2; v_call: TRBV27; cdr3_aa: CASRIHRTTNTGELFF; cdr3_nt: TGTGCCAGTCGGATCCACCGGACAACCAACACCGGGGAGCTGTTTTTT
d_call: -; clone_size: -; j_call: TRBJ2-7; v_call: TRBV10-3; cdr3_aa: CAISEDPTGGYEQYF; cdr3_nt: TGTGCCATCAGTGAGGACCCAACCGGGGGCTACGAGCAGTACTTC
d_call: TRBD2; clone_size: -; j_call: TRBJ2-5; v_call: TRBV5-1; cdr3_aa: CASRNGAGIQETQYF; cdr3_nt: TGCGCCAGCAGGAATGGAGCGGGAATCCAAGAGACCCAGTACTTC
d_call: -; clone_size: few; j_call: TRBJ1-1; v_call: TRBV5-1; cdr3_aa: CASSLNVNTEAFF; cdr3_nt: TGCGCCAGCAGCTTGAACGTTAACACTGAAGCTTTCTTT